Each of the 30 T cell receptor beta chains below was sequenced from the same sample in a study of neurological immune-mediated disorders (dated by TCRdb to between 2018 and 2020). Library preparation was by 5' RACE. For sequencing, an Illumina HiSeq 2500 was employed. TCRdb's own reprocessing of the public reads used fastp at Q25 and MiXCR and kept productive beta chains. A single entry per CDR3 protein holds the most common genes and DNA from its merged rows. The sample table lists around 69,000 distinct CDR3 sequences, less than 5.5% of them with a count of one. In total, the top ten clones hold 6.5% to 7.5% of the sample. What was sequenced was PBMCs. These receptors were taken from a man aged 25-45 years with multiple sclerosis.

This clonotype was counted many times. The chain has TRBV11-2 and TRBJ2-1; D is perhaps TRBD1 or TRBD2 (5 bases each). V was clipped by 1 base and J by 0 bases, with 7 bases between them. The CDR3 covers 15 residues. Germline V gene lookup returns CDR1 SGHAT and CDR2 FQNNGV. The CDR3 nucleotides read TGTGCCAGCAGCTTAGTGGGGACCTCCTACAATGAGCAGTTCTTC. Its protein is CASSLVGTSYNEQFF. The entire variable domain, with the rest obtained from reference TRBV11-2 and TRBJ2-1, is as follows: EAGVAQSPRYKIIEKRQSVAFWCNPISGHATLYWYQQILGQGPKLLIQFQNNGVVDDSQLPKDRFSAERLKGVDSTLKIQPAKLEDSAVYLCASSLVGTSYNEQFFGPGTRLTVL.

This clonotype was counted many times. The V call is TRBV29-1, the J call TRBJ1-2; no reliable D call. The CDR3 runs 13 residues. V was shortened by 7 bases and J by 5 bases, with 17 bases between the two germline ends. Germline V gene lookup returns CDR1 SQVTM and CDR2 ANQGSEA. The CDR3 DNA reads as TGCAGCGCCTACGCCGTGGACTCGTATGGCTACACCTTC. This translates into CSAYAVDSYGYTF. The complete variable domain, with remaining parts taken from reference TRBV29-1 and TRBJ1-2, reads SAVISQKPSRDICQRGTSLTIQCQVDSQVTMMFWYRQQPGQSLTLIATANQGSEATYESGFVIDKFPISRPNLTFSTLTVSNMSPEDSSIYLCSAYAVDSYGYTFGSGTRLTVV.

There are many counts of this clonotype. V gene TRBV20-1 combines with J gene TRBJ1-2; possible D gene TRBD1, 6 bases. The CDR3 sequence is 14 residues long. The germline CDR1 and CDR2 sequences are DFQATT and SNEGSKA (reference sequence). V was shortened by 0 bases and J by 5 bases, with 13 bases between the two germline ends. The CDR3, as DNA: TGCAGTGCTAGAGACATCAGGGGAGGATATGGCTACACCTTC. The encoded protein is CSARDIRGGYGYTF.

This clonotype was detected ten times or more. The chain employs TRBV7-3 and TRBJ1-2; TRBD1 agrees at 8 bases. This CDR3 spans 15 amino acids. Germline lookup yields CDR1 SGHTA and CDR2 FQGTGA. Trimming took 0 bases from V and 4 from J; bases not matched to a gene: 4. CDR3 residues: CASSLTSGQGYGYTF. The CDR3 nucleotides read TGTGCCAGCAGCTTAACGAGCGGACAGGGCTATGGCTACACCTTC.

A few counts support this clonotype. The V and J genes are TRBV11-2 and TRBJ2-3; the D call may be TRBD1 or TRBD2 (5 bases each). Germline CDR1 reads SGHAT; CDR2 reads FQNNGV. There are 14 residues in the CDR3. V was clipped by 8 bases and J by 3 bases, with 15 bases between them. CDR3 bases: TGTGCCAGCGAGGGGAAACTCGGGACAGATACGCAGTATTTT. It yields the protein CASEGKLGTDTQYF.

This clonotype was observed at least ten times. The V gene is TRBV5-1, the J gene TRBJ1-6; no definite D call. Germline CDR1 reads SGHRS; CDR2 reads YFSETQ. CDR3 size: 14 residues. Trimming shortened V by 1 base and J by 10 bases, and 12 bases separated the two germline ends. CDR3 nucleotides: TGCGCCAGCAGCTTGACTGGGGATGGATCACCCCTCCACTTT. Residues: CASSLTGDGSPLHF.

This clonotype has ten or more counts. The V call is TRBV10-3, the J call TRBJ1-1, with D perhaps matching TRBD1 (5 bases). Germline CDR1 is ENHRY and CDR2 is SYGVKD. The germline V and J ends were trimmed by 5 bases and 4 bases, with 14 bases remaining between them. CDR3 length equals 14 residues. CDR3 sequence (DNA): TGTGCCATCAGTTATTCGGGGGTTGGCACTGAAGCTTTCTTT. Protein: CAISYSGVGTEAFF.

This clonotype was detected only a few times. V gene TRBV4-1 combines with J gene TRBJ1-2; D not resolved. V was pared by 0 bases and J by 8 bases, with 10 bases between. Per germline, CDR1 MGHRA and CDR2 YSYEKL. The CDR3 is made up of 13 amino acids. In DNA, the CDR3 is TGCGCCAGCAGCCAAGAGGGAGCTTCAGGCTACACCTTC. It is translated as CASSQEGASGYTF.

This clonotype was seen many times. The chain employs TRBV5-1 and TRBJ2-1; 8 nucleotides align to TRBD2. The CDR3 covers 15 residues. Trimming took 0 bases from V and 8 from J; bases not matched to a gene: 7. The germline CDR1 and CDR2 sequences are SGHRS and YFSETQ. The CDR3 here is CASSLDGTSIYEQFF. The CDR3 DNA sequence: TGCGCCAGCAGCTTGGACGGGACTAGTATATATGAGCAGTTCTTC. Full variable domain (rest looked up from reference TRBV5-1 and TRBJ2-1): KAGVTQTPRYLIKTRGQQVTLSCSPISGHRSVSWYQQTPGQGLQFLFEYFSETQRNKGNFPGRFSGRQFSNSRSEMNVSTLELGDSALYLCASSLDGTSIYEQFFGPGTRLTVL.

This clonotype turned up a few times. V usage is TRBV4-1 and J usage is TRBJ2-4; D call uncertain. V dropped 1 base and J dropped 3 bases, with 10 bases sitting between them. Germline CDR1 and CDR2: MGHRA and YSYEKL. This CDR3 spans 15 amino acids. For the CDR3, the DNA is TGCGCCAGCAGCCAAGTCGGGCTGGGCAAAAACATTCAGTACTTC. Translation gives CASSQVGLGKNIQYF.

This clonotype was observed many times. The chain carries TRBV10-3 and TRBJ2-7; D ambiguous. Germline V gene lookup returns CDR1 ENHRY and CDR2 SYGVKD. The CDR3 is 14 residues long. The V gene lost 2 bases and the J gene lost 2 bases, with 10 bases spanning the gap. In DNA, the CDR3 is TGTGCCATCAGTGAGAAGGGCGGAACCTACGAGCAGTACGTC. Protein sequence: CAISEKGGTYEQYV.

The rearrangement links TRBV20-1 to TRBJ1-1, with 7 bases lining up with TRBD1. CDR1 and CDR2 from the germline V gene are DFQATT and SNEGSKA (reference sequence). This CDR3 comprises 11 residues. The CDR3 DNA follows: TGCAGGGGGACAGCGAACACTGAAGCTTTCTTT. Residues: CRGTANTEAFF.

This clonotype was observed many times. V gene TRBV6-1 combines with J gene TRBJ1-2, with 7 positions matching TRBD1. The J segment lost 4 bases and the V segment lost 11 bases, leaving 13 bases of the junction unmatched. There are 14 residues in the CDR3. CDR1 MNHNS and CDR2 SASEGT come from the germline V gene. CDR3 residues: CAGSGQGDTYGYTF. DNA for the CDR3: TGTGCCGGGAGTGGGCAGGGGGATACCTATGGCTACACCTTC.

This clonotype occurred many times. This chain connects TRBV12-3 or TRBV12-4 to TRBJ1-5, with D unresolved. V lost 3 bases and J 6 bases, leaving 6 bases between the germline ends. The CDR3 runs to 12 residues. As DNA, the CDR3 is TGTGCCAGCAGTTTGGTTGGTCAGCCCCAGCATTTT. This gives the protein CASSLVGQPQHF.

This clonotype was picked up many times. The genes are TRBV20-1 and TRBJ1-2; 8 nucleotides agree with TRBD1. Germline loops: CDR1 DFQATT, CDR2 SNEGSKA (reference sequence). V lost 3 bases, J lost 2 bases, and 5 bases stayed unmatched. The CDR3 has 14 amino acids. The CDR3 protein is CSASDGTGNYGYTF. CDR3 sequence (DNA): TGCAGTGCTAGCGATGGGACAGGCAACTATGGCTACACCTTC.

This clonotype was picked up many times. The gene calls are TRBV10-2 and TRBJ2-3, with TRBD2 matching 12 bases. This CDR3 has 15 residues. The V gene's germline CDR1 is WSHSY and CDR2 SAAADI. The ends lost 8 bases at V and 4 bases at J; junction bases unmatched: 7. The CDR3 DNA follows: TGCGCCAGCCGGAGACTAGCGGGGGCCTCAGATACGCAGTATTTT. This gives the protein CASRRLAGASDTQYF.

This clonotype was detected ten times or more. The chain combines TRBV7-6 with TRBJ2-4; D could derive from TRBD1 or TRBD2 (5 bases each). Germline V gene data show CDR1 as SGHVS and CDR2 as FNYEAQ. Trimming removed 1 base from V and 7 bases from J, with 17 bases in between. The length of the CDR3 is 16 residues. Written as DNA, the CDR3 is TGTGCCAGCAGCTTAGGAGGGGAAGGATTTAGGAACATTCAGTACTTC. It codes for CASSLGGEGFRNIQYF.

This rearrangement joins TRBV5-1 to TRBJ2-7; tentative D call: TRBD2 (5 bases). The CDR3 length is 14 residues. Per the germline V gene, CDR1 is SGHRS and CDR2 is YFSETQ. Trimming pared 2 bases from V and 1 base from J, leaving 10 bases between. The CDR3 spells CASSFRGESYEQYV. The DNA for the CDR3 is TGCGCCAGCAGCTTTCGGGGTGAATCCTACGAGCAGTACGTC.

This clonotype was detected only a few times. The V and J genes are TRBV10-3 and TRBJ2-5; no definite D call. V was clipped by 4 bases and J by 3 bases, with 12 bases between them. Germline V gene data show CDR1 as ENHRY and CDR2 as SYGVKD. This CDR3 has 14 amino acids. CDR3 protein: CAISALLTEETQYF. In DNA, the CDR3 is TGTGCCATCAGTGCCCTCCTAACTGAAGAGACCCAGTACTTC.

On this clonotype: The junction departs from germline at one end; a sequencing error may be responsible. The chain links TRBV27 to TRBJ1-5; possibly TRBD1 for D (5 bases). The length of the CDR3 is 15 residues. Per the germline V gene, CDR1 is MNHEY and CDR2 is SMNVEV (reference sequence). The CDR3 nucleotides are TGTGCCAGCAGTCGCCCGGGGCCCTTTAATCAGCCCCAGAATTTT. This encodes CASSRPGPFNQPQNF.

This clonotype was seen many times. The chain uses TRBV5-1 and TRBJ2-3; D unclear. Germline V lookup: CDR1 SGHRS, CDR2 YFSETQ. This CDR3 has 13 residues. V shed 0 bases and J shed 1 base, with 3 bases lying between them. This CDR3 reads CASSLGGTDTQYF. As DNA, the CDR3 is TGCGCCAGCAGCTTGGGCGGCACAGATACGCAGTATTTT.

As for this clonotype: The junction differs from germline at one of its ends, possibly a read error. V is TRBV9 and J is TRBJ1-6, with a tentative D call TRBD1 (5 bases). The CDR3 consists of 14 residues. Germline CDR1 reads SGDLS; CDR2 reads YYNGEE. CDR3 region: CASSLRGVDSPLNF. The CDR3 DNA follows: TGTGCCAGCAGCCTACGGGGGGTGGATTCACCCCTCAACTTT.

Only a few counts were recorded for this clonotype. This sequence joins TRBV6-5 and TRBJ2-5, with 8 bases identical to TRBD1. V lost 5 bases to trimming and J lost 1 base; unmatched junction nucleotides: 15. Germline assignment: CDR1 MNHEY and CDR2 SVGAGI. This CDR3 has 18 residues. The CDR3 region is CASSRDRGGFKGQETQYF. CDR3 DNA sequence: TGTGCCAGCAGTCGTGACAGGGGCGGGTTCAAAGGCCAAGAGACCCAGTACTTC.

This clonotype was found a few times. The chain joins TRBV20-1 to TRBJ1-5, with D maybe TRBD1 (5 bases). CDR3 length: 14 amino acids. Germline V gives CDR1 DFQATT, CDR2 SNEGSKA (reference sequence). Trimming shortened V by 4 bases and J by 0 bases, and 10 bases separated the two germline ends. For the CDR3, the DNA is TGCAGTGCTACTCGACAGCTTAGCAATCAGCCCCAGCATTTT. This translates into CSATRQLSNQPQHF.

This clonotype has at least ten counts. The rearrangement links TRBV30 to TRBJ1-2, with D uncertain. This CDR3 contains 15 residues. Trimming removed 2 bases at V and 4 bases at J, with 17 bases between. The germline V gene encodes CDR1 GTSNPN and CDR2 SVGIG (reference sequence). The CDR3 loop reads CAWSSPTEGGYGYTF. The CDR3 nucleotides are TGTGCCTGGAGTTCCCCTACGGAGGGAGGCTATGGCTACACCTTC.

This clonotype was detected only a few times. The chain is built from TRBV20-1 and TRBJ1-1, with a possible D match to TRBD1 (5 bases). CDR3 length: 16 residues. The germline V gene encodes CDR1 DFQATT and CDR2 SNEGSKA (reference sequence). Between the trimmed V and J ends, which lost 0 bases and 1 base, there was a span of 15 bases. The CDR3 loop reads CSARDRAGVRNTEAFF. The DNA of the CDR3 is TGCAGTGCTAGAGATCGGGCGGGGGTAAGGAACACTGAAGCTTTCTTT.

This clonotype has at least ten counts. The chain joins TRBV4-1 to TRBJ1-5; maybe TRBD1 (5 bases). Germline CDR1 MGHRA, CDR2 YSYEKL. The CDR3 runs to 17 residues. The germline V and J ends were trimmed by 4 bases and 0 bases, with 16 bases remaining between them. CDR3 region: CASSPGRTIYSNQPQHF. For the CDR3, the DNA is TGCGCCAGCAGCCCGGGACGGACGATCTATAGCAATCAGCCCCAGCATTTT.

This clonotype was recorded at least ten times. This chain links TRBV20-1 with TRBJ1-4, with D hard to call. CDR3 length: 12 residues. V shed 5 bases and J shed 3 bases, with 7 bases lying between them. Germline CDR1 DFQATT, CDR2 SNEGSKA (reference sequence). DNA for the CDR3: TGCAGTGCTCGGGAATCTAATGAAAAACTGTTTTTT. As protein: CSARESNEKLFF.

This clonotype came up many times. This chain uses TRBV5-1 with TRBJ2-2; 8 bases line up with TRBD1. CDR3 length: 15 amino acids. V lost 3 bases, J lost 4 bases, and 5 bases stayed unmatched. The germline CDR1 and CDR2 sequences are SGHRS and YFSETQ. The CDR3 loop is CASSSTGEFTGELFF. Here the CDR3 DNA reads TGCGCCAGCAGCTCGACAGGGGAGTTCACCGGGGAGCTGTTTTTT.

At least ten counts were recorded for this clonotype. The chain employs TRBV20-1 and TRBJ2-3, with D possibly TRBD2 on 5 matching bases. Trimming left V 5 bases short and J 4 bases short, with 10 bases between. The CDR3 runs to 12 residues. Germline CDR1 DFQATT, CDR2 SNEGSKA (reference sequence). For the CDR3, the DNA is TGCAGTGCTCGTGAGGGAGCAGATACGCAGTATTTT. This encodes CSAREGADTQYF.